This T cell receptor beta chain was identified in a study of CD8 T cells in ankylosing spondylitis. Each CDR3 protein is one row after TCRdb ran MiXCR on the 5' RACE reads. The profile shows around 88,000 distinct CDR3 sequences, about 9.1% of them singletons. Deletions cut 2 bases from V and 4 bases from J, with 9 bases between. CDR1 is SGDLS, CDR2 YYNGEE, per germline. This CDR3 contains 13 residues. This clonotype was seen ten or more times. This chain joins TRBV9 and TRBJ1-1, with D possibly TRBD1 on 6 matching bases. Sequenced input: blood, either unsorted or a sorted T cell fraction (not recorded which). The receptor was derived from a male donor with ankylosing spondylitis or in good health (not recorded which). This CDR3 reads CASSVGGSTEAFF. CDR3 coding DNA: TGTGCCAGCAGCGTGGGGGGCTCCACTGAAGCTTTCTTT.